Presented here are 3 T cell receptor beta chains from one specimen sequenced in a study of blood T cell repertoires in COVID-19. This table comes from immunoSEQ multiplex PCR, and its TCRdb copy is limited to in-frame clones, with some not included. The sample includes about 190,000 clones, roughly 80% of them seen just once. Sequencing was carried out using peripheral blood. Receptors originate from a woman aged 45-60 years with acute or convalescent COVID-19.

Here the CDR3 reads CASRDLGHENEKLFF. In DNA, the CDR3 is TGTGCCAGCAGGGATCTGGGACATGAGAATGAAAAACTGTTTTTT. The rearrangement uses TRBV6-5 and TRBJ1-4; maybe TRBD1 (6 bases). This CDR3 has 15 residues. The V gene lost 6 bases and the J gene lost 5 bases, with 16 bases spanning the gap. The germline gives CDR1 MNHEY, CDR2 SVGAGI.

This chain joins TRBV9 and TRBJ2-3; 7 bases fit TRBD2. Germline CDR1 reads SGDLS; CDR2 reads YYNGEE. The CDR3 spans 16 residues. The V segment lost 2 bases and the J segment 0 bases; nucleotides outside the gene matches: 6. The CDR3 protein is CASSVRAGESTDTQYF. Here the CDR3 DNA reads TGTGCCAGCAGCGTCAGGGCGGGGGAAAGCACAGATACGCAGTATTTT. Using reference TRBV9 and TRBJ2-3 for the parts outside the CDR3, the full variable domain is DSGVTQTPKHLITATGQRVTLRCSPRSGDLSVYWYQQSLDQGLQFLIQYYNGEERAKGNILERFSAQQFPDLHSELNLSSLELGDSALYFCASSVRAGESTDTQYFGPGTRLTVL.

The V and J genes are TRBV2 and TRBJ2-1, with 10 positions matching TRBD2. Germline V gene data show CDR1 as SNHLY and CDR2 as FYNNEI. J was trimmed by 3 bases and V by 5 bases; bases with no gene match: 7. The CDR3 covers 16 residues. The CDR3 loop is CASSTSGMLVYNEQFF. CDR3 nucleotides: TGTGCCAGCAGTACTAGCGGGATGCTGGTCTACAATGAGCAGTTCTTC.